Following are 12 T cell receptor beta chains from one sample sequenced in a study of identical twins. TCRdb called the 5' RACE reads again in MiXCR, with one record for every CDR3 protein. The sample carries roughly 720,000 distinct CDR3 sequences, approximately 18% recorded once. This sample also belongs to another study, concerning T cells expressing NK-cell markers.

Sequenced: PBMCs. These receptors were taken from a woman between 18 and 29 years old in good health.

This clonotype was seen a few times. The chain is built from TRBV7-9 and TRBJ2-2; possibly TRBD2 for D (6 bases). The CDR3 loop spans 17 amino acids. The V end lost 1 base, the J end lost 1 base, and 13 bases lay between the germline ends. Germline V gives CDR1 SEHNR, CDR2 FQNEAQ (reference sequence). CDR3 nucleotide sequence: TGTGCCAGCAGCTTAGACGTGGCGGGGAGGAACACCGGGGAGCTGTTTTTT. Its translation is CASSLDVAGRNTGELFF.

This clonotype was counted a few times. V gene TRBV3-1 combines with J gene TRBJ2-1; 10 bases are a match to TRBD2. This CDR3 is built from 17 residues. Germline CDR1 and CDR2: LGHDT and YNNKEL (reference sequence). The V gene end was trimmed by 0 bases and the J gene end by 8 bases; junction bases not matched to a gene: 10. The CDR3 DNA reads TGTGCCAGCAGCCAAGAACGCGCTAGCGGGAGACTCTATGAGCAGTTCTTC. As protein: CASSQERASGRLYEQFF.

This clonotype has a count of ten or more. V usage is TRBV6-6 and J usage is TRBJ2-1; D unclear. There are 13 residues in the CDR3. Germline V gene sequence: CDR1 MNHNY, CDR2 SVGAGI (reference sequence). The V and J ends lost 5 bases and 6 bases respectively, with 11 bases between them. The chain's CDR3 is CASSPSVGNEQFF. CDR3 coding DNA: TGTGCCAGCAGTCCCTCGGTGGGCAATGAGCAGTTCTTC.

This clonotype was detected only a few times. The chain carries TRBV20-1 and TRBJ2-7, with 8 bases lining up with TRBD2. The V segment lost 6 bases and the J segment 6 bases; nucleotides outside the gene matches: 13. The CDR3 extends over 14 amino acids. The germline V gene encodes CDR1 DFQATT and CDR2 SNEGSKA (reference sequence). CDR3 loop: CSAQLPGTRLEQYF. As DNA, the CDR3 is TGCAGTGCGCAACTTCCGGGGACTAGGCTCGAGCAGTACTTC.

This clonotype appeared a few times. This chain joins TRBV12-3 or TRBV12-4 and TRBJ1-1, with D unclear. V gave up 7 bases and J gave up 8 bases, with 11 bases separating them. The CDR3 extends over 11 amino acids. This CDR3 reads CASTIWGEAFF. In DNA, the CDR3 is TGTGCCAGCACCATTTGGGGAGAAGCTTTCTTT.

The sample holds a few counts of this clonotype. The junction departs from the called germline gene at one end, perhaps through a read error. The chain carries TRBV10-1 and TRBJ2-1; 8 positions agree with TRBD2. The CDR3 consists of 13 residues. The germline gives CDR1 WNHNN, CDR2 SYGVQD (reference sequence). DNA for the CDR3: TGCGCCACCAGTCGGGGGGGGAACAATGAGCAGTTCTTC. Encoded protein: CATSRGGNNEQFF.

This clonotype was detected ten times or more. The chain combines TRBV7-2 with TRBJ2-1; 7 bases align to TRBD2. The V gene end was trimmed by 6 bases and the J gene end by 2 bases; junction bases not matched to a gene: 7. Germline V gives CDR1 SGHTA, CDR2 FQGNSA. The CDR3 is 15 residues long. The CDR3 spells CASSPGTTTYNEQFF. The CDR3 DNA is TGTGCCAGCAGTCCCGGGACTACCACCTACAATGAGCAGTTCTTC.

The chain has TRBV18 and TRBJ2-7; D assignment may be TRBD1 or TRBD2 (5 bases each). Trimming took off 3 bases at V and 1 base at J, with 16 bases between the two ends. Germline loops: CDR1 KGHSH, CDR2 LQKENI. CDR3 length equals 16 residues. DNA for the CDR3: TGTGCCAGCTCACCGGGCGAACGGGGCGGATCCTACGAGCAGTACTTC. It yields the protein CASSPGERGGSYEQYF.

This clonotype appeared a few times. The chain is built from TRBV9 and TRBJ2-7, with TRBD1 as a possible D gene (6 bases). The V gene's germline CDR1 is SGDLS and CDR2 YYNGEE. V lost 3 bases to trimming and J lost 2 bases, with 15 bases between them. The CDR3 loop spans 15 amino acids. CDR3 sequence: CASSETSTGPYEQYF. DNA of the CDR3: TGTGCCAGCAGCGAAACCTCGACAGGCCCCTACGAGCAGTACTTC.

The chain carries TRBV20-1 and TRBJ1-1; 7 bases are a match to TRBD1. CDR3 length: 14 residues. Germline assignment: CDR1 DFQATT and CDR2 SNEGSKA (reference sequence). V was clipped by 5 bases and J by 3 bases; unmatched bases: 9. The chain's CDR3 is CSALPGQSDTEAFF. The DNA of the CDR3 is TGCAGTGCTCTACCGGGACAGTCCGACACTGAAGCTTTCTTT.

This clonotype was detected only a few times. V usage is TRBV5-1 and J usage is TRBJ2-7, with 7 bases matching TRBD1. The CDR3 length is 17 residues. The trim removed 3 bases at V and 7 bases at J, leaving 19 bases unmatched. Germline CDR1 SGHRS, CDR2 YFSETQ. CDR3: CASSWWRVDRPQGEQYF. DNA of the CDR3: TGCGCCAGCAGCTGGTGGAGAGTGGACAGGCCTCAGGGAGAGCAGTACTTC.

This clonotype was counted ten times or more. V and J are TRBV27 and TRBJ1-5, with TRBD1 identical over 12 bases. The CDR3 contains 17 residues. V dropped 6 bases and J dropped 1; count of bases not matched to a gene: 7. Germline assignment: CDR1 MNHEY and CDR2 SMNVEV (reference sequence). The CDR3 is CASRGTGGSWSNQPQHF. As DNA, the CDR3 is TGTGCCAGCAGAGGGACAGGGGGCAGTTGGAGCAATCAGCCCCAGCATTTT.